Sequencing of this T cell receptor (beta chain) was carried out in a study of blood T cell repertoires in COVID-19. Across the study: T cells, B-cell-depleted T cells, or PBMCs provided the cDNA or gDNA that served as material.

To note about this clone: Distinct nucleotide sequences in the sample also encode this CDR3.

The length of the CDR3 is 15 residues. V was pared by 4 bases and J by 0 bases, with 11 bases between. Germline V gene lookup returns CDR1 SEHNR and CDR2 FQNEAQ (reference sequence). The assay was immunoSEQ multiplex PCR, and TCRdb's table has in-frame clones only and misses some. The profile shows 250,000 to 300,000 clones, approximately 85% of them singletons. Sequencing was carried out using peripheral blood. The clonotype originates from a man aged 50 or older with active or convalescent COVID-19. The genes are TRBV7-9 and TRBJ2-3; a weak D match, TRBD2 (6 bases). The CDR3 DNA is TGTGCCAGCAGCTCCCTAGGAGGGAGCACAGATACGCAGTATTTT. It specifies CASSSLGGSTDTQYF.